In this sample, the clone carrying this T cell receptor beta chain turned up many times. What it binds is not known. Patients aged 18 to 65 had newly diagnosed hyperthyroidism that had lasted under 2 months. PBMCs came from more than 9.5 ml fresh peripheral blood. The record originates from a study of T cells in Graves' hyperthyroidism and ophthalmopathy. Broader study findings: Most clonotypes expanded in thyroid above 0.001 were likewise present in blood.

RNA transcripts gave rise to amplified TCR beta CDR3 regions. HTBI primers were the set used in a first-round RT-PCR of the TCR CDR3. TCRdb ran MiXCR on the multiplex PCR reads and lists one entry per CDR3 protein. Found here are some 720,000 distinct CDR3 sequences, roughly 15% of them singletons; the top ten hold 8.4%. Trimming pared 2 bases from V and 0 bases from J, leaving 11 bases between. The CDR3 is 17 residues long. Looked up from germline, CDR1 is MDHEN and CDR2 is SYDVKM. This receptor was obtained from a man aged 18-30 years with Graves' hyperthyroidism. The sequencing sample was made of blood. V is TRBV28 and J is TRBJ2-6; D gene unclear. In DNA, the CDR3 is TGTGCCAGCAGTTTAAGTTCCAGACCCTCTGGGGCCAACGTCCTGACTTTC. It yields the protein CASSLSSRPSGANVLTF.